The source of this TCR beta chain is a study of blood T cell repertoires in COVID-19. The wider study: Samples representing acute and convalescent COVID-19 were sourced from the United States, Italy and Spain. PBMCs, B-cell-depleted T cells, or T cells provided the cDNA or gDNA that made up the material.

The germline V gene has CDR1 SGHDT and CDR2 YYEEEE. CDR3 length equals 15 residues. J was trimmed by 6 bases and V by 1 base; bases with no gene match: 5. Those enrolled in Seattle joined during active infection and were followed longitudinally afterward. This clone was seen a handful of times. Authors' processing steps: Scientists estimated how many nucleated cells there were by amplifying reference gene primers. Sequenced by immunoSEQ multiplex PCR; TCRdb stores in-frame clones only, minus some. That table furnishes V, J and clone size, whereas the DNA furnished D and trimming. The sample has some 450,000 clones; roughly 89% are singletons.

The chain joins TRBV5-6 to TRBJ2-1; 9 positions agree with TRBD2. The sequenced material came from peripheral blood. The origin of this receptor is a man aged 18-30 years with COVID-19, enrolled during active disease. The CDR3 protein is CASSLQRGVPNEQFF. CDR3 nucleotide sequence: TGTGCCAGCAGCTTGCAGCGGGGGGTCCCCAATGAGCAGTTCTTC.